The text below deals with one T cell receptor beta chain. Its target is unknown. Regarding time point: persistent/refractory GD, antithyroid drugs over 5 years with positive TRAb. RNA isolated from PBMCs was used to make the TCR library. The authors drew 8.5 to 9.5 milliliters of peripheral blood into EDTA tubes. These data originate in a study of regulatory T cells in long-lasting Graves disease. The study, taken as a whole, reports: Having only a small sample size may have limited accuracy. Graves' patients with persistent disease showed TCR diversity lower than patients newly diagnosed.

iRepertoire HTBI primers and Arm-PCR of CDR3 regions built TCR beta libraries. TCRdb reprocessed the multiplex PCR reads with MiXCR, giving one entry per CDR3 protein. The table has about 290,000 distinct CDR3 sequences, 22% seen once; the top ten hold roughly three fifths. The receptor was derived from a female donor with Graves disease. The sample was peripheral blood mononuclear cells (PBMCs), taken when the disease was refractory, from a patient treated with antithyroid drugs.

CDR3 DNA sequence: TGTGCCAGCAGACTAGCGGGATCCGGGGCCAACGTCCTGACTTTC. Protein: CASRLAGSGANVLTF. The chain recombines TRBV7-2 with TRBJ2-6; the match to TRBD2 covers 10 bases. Losses at the gene ends were 6 bases for V and 4 bases for J; bases not matched to a gene: 3. Germline assignment: CDR1 SGHTA and CDR2 FQGNSA. This CDR3 region has 15 residues.